The TCR beta chain described here comes from a study of vaccination effects on CD4 cells after COVID-19. Worth noting for this clone: Its antigen is unidentified.

Germline-derived CDR1 and CDR2 are LNHDA and SQIVND (reference sequence). V was shortened by 6 bases and J by 1 base, with 10 bases between the two germline ends. The CDR3 covers 15 residues. Before sequencing, viral peptide pools were used by the ViraFEST assay to expand antigen-specific CD4+ T cells. At the end of about ten days of culture, CD4+ T cells were isolated. By PCR, the person was confirmed to have had SARS-CoV-2 infection between March and December 2020. Every participant took two doses of the BNT162b2 or mRNA-1273 vaccine. Profiled with immunoSEQ multiplex PCR; TCRdb holds only in-frame clones, not every one. The sample includes about 15,000 clones, roughly three quarters of them seen just once.

The input for sequencing was CD4+ T cells from PBMCs cultured with HCoV-NL63 spike peptides, taken after COVID-19 vaccination. This TCR was sampled from a human donor who had a prior SARS-CoV-2 infection. This chain joins TRBV19 and TRBJ2-6, with D uncertain. The CDR3 sequence: CASRLWNSGANVLTF. The CDR3 bases are TGTGCCAGTAGGCTCTGGAATTCTGGGGCCAACGTCCTGACTTTC.